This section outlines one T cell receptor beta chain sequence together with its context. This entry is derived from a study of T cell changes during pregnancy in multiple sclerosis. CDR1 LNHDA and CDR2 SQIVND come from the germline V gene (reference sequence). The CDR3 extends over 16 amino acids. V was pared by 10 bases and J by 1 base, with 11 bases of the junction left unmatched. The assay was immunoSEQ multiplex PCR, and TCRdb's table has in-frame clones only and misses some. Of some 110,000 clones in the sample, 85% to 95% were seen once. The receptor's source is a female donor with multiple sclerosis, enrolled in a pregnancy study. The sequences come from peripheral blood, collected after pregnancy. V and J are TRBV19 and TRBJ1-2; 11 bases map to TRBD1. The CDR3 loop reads CATSGTGGRGNYGYTF. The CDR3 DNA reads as TGTGCCACCTCCGGGACAGGGGGACGGGGTAACTATGGCTACACCTTC.